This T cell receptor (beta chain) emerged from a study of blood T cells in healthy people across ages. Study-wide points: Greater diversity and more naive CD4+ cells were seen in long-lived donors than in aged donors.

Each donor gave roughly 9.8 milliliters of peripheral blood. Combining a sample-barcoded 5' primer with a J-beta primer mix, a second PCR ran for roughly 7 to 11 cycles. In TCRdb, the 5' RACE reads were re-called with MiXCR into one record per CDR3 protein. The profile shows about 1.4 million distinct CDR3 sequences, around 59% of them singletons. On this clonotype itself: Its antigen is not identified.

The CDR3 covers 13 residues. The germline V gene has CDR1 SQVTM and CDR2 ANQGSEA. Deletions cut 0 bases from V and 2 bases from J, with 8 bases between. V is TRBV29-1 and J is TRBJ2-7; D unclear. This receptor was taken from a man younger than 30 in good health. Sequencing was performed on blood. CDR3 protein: CSVEEASTYEQYF. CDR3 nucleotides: TGCAGCGTTGAAGAGGCATCTACCTACGAGCAGTACTTC.